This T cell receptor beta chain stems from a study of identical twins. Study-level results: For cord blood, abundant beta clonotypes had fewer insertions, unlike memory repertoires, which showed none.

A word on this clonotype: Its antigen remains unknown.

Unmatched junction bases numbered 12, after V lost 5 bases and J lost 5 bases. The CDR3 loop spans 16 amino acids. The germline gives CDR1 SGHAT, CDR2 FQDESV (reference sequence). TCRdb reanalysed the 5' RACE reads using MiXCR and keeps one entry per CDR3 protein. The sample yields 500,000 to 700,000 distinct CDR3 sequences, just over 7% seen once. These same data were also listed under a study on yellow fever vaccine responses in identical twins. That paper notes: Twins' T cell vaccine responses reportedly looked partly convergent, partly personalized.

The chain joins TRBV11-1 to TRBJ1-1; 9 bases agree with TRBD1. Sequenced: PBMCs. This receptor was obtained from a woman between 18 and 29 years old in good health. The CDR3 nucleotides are TGTGCCAGCAGCGAGTGGACAGGGGAAGCTGGAACTGAAGCTTTCTTT. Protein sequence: CASSEWTGEAGTEAFF.